These T cell receptor beta chains were read from a single sample in a study of chronic HIV infection and antiretroviral therapy. TCRdb ran MiXCR on the 5' RACE reads and lists one entry per CDR3 protein. The table lists approximately 40,000 distinct CDR3 sequences, about 7.4% of them singletons. The sample comprised peripheral blood. The receptors were gathered from an adult who had HIV and had not received antiretroviral therapy, or was an uninfected healthy control (not recorded which). Each CDR3 is given with its conserved first and last residue. D genes are given only for firm matches. The size of a clone is reported for some rows only, either as once, few or many, or as a class for expanded clones.

j_call d_call clone_size v_call cdr3_aa cdr3_nt
TRBJ1-1 NA NA TRBV7-2 CASSFGSYVNTETFF TGTGCCAGCAGCTTTGGCTCATACGTGAACACTGAAACTTTCTTT
TRBJ1-5 NA many TRBV6-1 CASSEFPGNQPQHF TGTGCCAGCAGTGAATTCCCAGGGAATCAGCCCCAGCATTTT
TRBJ2-5 NA NA TRBV20-1 CSEAIARRAGETQYF TGCAGTGAGGCCATAGCACGACGGGCGGGGGAGACCCAGTACTTC
TRBJ2-7 NA NA TRBV6-2/TRBV6-3 CASSYRAGPKDEQYF TGTGCCAGCAGTTACCGGGCTGGTCCCAAGGACGAGCAGTACTTC
TRBJ2-1 NA NA TRBV5-1 CASSPDLDNEQFF TGCGCCAGCAGTCCGGACTTAGACAATGAGCAGTTCTTC
TRBJ2-5 TRBD2 many TRBV2 CASQESGSQETQYF TGTGCCAGCCAGGAGAGCGGGAGTCAGGAGACCCAGTACTTC
TRBJ2-2 TRBD2 NA TRBV4-3 CASSQERLAGVGGELFF TGCGCCAGCAGCCAAGAACGACTAGCGGGAGTGGGCGGGGAGCTGTTTTTT
TRBJ2-2 TRBD2 many TRBV28 CASSWLAGGGIYTGELFF TGTGCCAGCAGTTGGCTAGCGGGAGGCGGGATATACACCGGGGAGCTGTTTTTT
TRBJ2-6 NA few TRBV2 CASTLGVSGANVLTF TGTGCCAGCACCCTAGGGGTTTCTGGGGCCAACGTCCTGACTTTC
TRBJ1-4 NA few TRBV7-9 CASSPGGASNEKLFF TGTGCCAGCAGCCCGGGAGGAGCTTCTAATGAAAAACTGTTTTTT
TRBJ2-2 NA NA TRBV5-1 CASSPTDGLNTGELFF TGCGCCAGCAGCCCGACGGACGGACTGAACACCGGGGAGCTGTTTTTT
TRBJ1-2 TRBD1 few TRBV3-1 CASSQDLEGALDGYTF TGTGCCAGCAGCCAAGATCTAGAGGGGGCATTGGATGGCTACACCTTC
TRBJ2-2 NA few TRBV28 CASSPLNTGELFF TGTGCCAGCAGCCCCTTAAACACCGGGGAGCTGTTTTTT
TRBJ2-1 TRBD2 few TRBV20-1 CSARLSGRDGEQFF TGCAGTGCTAGACTTAGCGGGAGGGACGGTGAGCAGTTCTTC
TRBJ1-5 TRBD1 many TRBV5-1 CASSYRSGQGYQPQHF TGCGCCAGCAGCTACCGGTCGGGACAGGGGTACCAGCCCCAGCATTTT
TRBJ1-6 TRBD1 NA TRBV20-1 CSARDLRTGDNSPLHF TGCAGTGCTAGAGATCTAAGGACAGGCGATAATTCACCCCTCCACTTT
TRBJ2-1 TRBD2 many TRBV27 CASSLGTSGILGQFF TGTGCCAGCAGTTTAGGGACTAGCGGGATTTTGGGGCAGTTCTTC
TRBJ2-1 NA few TRBV28 CASRTLSYNEQFF TGTGCCAGCAGAACCCTCTCCTACAATGAGCAGTTCTTC
TRBJ1-1 TRBD1 few TRBV20-1 CSARQGGTEAFF TGCAGTGCTAGGCAGGGGGGGACTGAAGCTTTCTTT
TRBJ2-5 NA many TRBV20-1 CSARPLGGRAEETQYF TGCAGTGCTAGACCCTTAGGGGGGAGGGCCGAAGAGACCCAGTACTTC
TRBJ2-7 NA few TRBV7-2 CASSLALQTPYEQYF TGTGCCAGCAGCTTAGCGCTCCAGACCCCCTACGAGCAGTACTTC
TRBJ1-5 TRBD1 NA TRBV2 CASKGTGASNQPQNF TGTGCCAGCAAGGGGACAGGGGCCAGCAATCAGCCCCAGAATTTT
TRBJ1-5 NA many TRBV28 CASSPGGASNQPQHF TGTGCCAGCAGTCCGGGGGGAGCTAGCAATCAGCCCCAGCATTTT
TRBJ2-3 TRBD2 few TRBV5-6 CASTHQAGDTDTQYF TGTGCCAGCACCCACCAAGCGGGAGATACAGATACGCAGTATTTT
TRBJ2-6 NA NA TRBV12-3/TRBV12-4 CASSPDMVNAGANVLTF TGTGCCAGCAGCCCAGACATGGTAAATGCTGGGGCCAACGTCCTGACTTTC
TRBJ2-1 TRBD2 many TRBV29-1 CSGTLAEDSYNEQFF TGCAGCGGCACACTAGCGGAGGACTCCTACAATGAGCAGTTCTTC
TRBJ1-1 TRBD1 NA TRBV6-6 CASSRQGPHTEAFF TGTGCCAGCAGTCGACAGGGTCCTCACACTGAAGCTTTCTTT
TRBJ2-3 TRBD1 many TRBV5-5 CASSWQGQGQGDTQYF TGTGCCAGCAGCTGGCAGGGACAGGGGCAGGGAGATACGCAGTATTTT
TRBJ1-4 NA many TRBV5-1 CASKWGTNEKLFF TGCGCCAGCAAATGGGGTACTAATGAAAAACTGTTTTTT
TRBJ1-2 TRBD1 NA TRBV6-4 CASSDGTGYGYTF TGTGCCAGCAGTGACGGGACAGGCTATGGCTACACCTTC
TRBJ2-3 TRBD2 NA TRBV6-2/TRBV6-3 CASSYERELNTQYF TGTGCCAGCAGTTACGAGCGGGAGTTAAATACGCAGTATTTT
TRBJ2-3 TRBD1 many TRBV11-2 CASSPSGQGVDTQYF TGTGCCAGCAGCCCATCAGGACAGGGAGTAGATACGCAGTATTTT
TRBJ1-4 NA few TRBV7-9 CASSFFGEEKLFF TGTGCCAGCAGCTTCTTCGGCGAGGAAAAACTGTTTTTT
TRBJ1-5 NA NA TRBV12-3/TRBV12-4 CASSIMAPNQPQHF TGTGCCAGCAGTATCATGGCTCCCAATCAGCCCCAGCATTTT
TRBJ1-1 NA once TRBV29-1 CSVEERGRNTEAFF TGCAGCGTTGAGGAAAGAGGGCGGAACACTGAAGCTTTCTTT
TRBJ2-2 NA NA TRBV7-3 CASSFGISTGELFF TGTGCCAGCAGCTTTGGGATATCCACCGGGGAGCTGTTTTTT
TRBJ2-2 NA NA TRBV3-1 CASSHNTNTGELFF TGTGCCAGCAGCCACAACACTAACACCGGGGAGCTGTTTTTT
TRBJ2-2 NA NA TRBV27 CASSSGVPGELFF TGTGCCAGCAGTTCAGGGGTCCCCGGGGAGCTGTTTTTT
TRBJ1-5 NA few TRBV7-8 CASSLSGNQPQHF TGTGCCAGCAGCTTGTCTGGGAATCAGCCCCAGCATTTT
TRBJ2-3 TRBD2 many TRBV4-3 CASSQDTGLAGGRGTDTQYF TGCGCCAGCAGCCAAGATACGGGGCTAGCGGGAGGGCGGGGCACAGATACGCAGTATTTT
TRBJ2-2 NA many TRBV6-2/TRBV6-3 CASSRDGELFF TGTGCCAGCAGTAGGGACGGGGAGCTGTTTTTT
TRBJ2-5 TRBD1 few TRBV7-9 CASSLQDRGTEETQYF TGTGCCAGCAGCCTACAGGACAGGGGGACAGAGGAGACCCAGTACTTC
TRBJ2-2 NA few TRBV5-1 CASSLEGPGTGELFF TGCGCCAGCAGCTTGGAGGGGCCGGGGACCGGGGAGCTGTTTTTT
TRBJ1-6 NA NA TRBV7-2 CASSLEWGRTSPLHF TGTGCCAGCAGCTTAGAGTGGGGAAGGACTTCACCCCTCCACTTT
TRBJ1-5 NA few TRBV12-3/TRBV12-4 CASSLAANQPQHF TGTGCCAGCAGTTTGGCCGCTAATCAGCCCCAGCATTTT
TRBJ2-4 TRBD1 many TRBV14 CASSQDRGHFAKNIQYF TGTGCCAGCAGCCAAGACAGGGGGCATTTTGCCAAAAACATTCAGTACTTC